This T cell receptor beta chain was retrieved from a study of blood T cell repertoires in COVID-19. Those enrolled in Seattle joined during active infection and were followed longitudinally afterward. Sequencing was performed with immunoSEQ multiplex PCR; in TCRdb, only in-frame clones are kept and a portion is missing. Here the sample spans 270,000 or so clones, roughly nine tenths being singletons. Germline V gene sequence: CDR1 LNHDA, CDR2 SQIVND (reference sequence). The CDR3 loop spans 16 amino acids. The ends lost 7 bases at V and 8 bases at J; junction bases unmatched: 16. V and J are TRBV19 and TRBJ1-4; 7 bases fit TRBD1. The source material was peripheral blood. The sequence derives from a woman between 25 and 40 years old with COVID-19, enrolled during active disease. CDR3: CASNPDRDGTFEKLFF. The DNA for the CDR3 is TGTGCCAGTAACCCTGACAGGGATGGGACCTTCGAAAAACTGTTTTTT. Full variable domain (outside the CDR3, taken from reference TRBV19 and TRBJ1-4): DGGITQSPKYLFRKEGQNVTLSCEQNLNHDAMYWYRQDPGQGLRLIYYSQIVNDFQKGDIAEGYSVSREKKESFPLTVTSAQKNPTAFYLCASNPDRDGTFEKLFFGSGTQLSVL.